The next 2 T cell receptor beta chains were all read from a single sample in a study of early stage breast cancer tumors. Assay used: immunoSEQ multiplex PCR; TCRdb lists only in-frame clones, some missing. The table includes more than 65,000 clones, more than 70% detected once. The material sequenced was blood. The receptors derive from a person in their 40s with breast cancer.

The chain carries TRBV9 and TRBJ1-5; D remains unclear. Germline V gene sequence: CDR1 SGDLS, CDR2 YYNGEE. Deletions cut 2 bases from V and 6 bases from J, with 15 bases between. The CDR3 consists of 15 residues. As DNA, the CDR3 is TGTGCCAGCAGCGTTACATCGGCCCAAGGTCAGCCCCAGCATTTT. Its translation is CASSVTSAQGQPQHF.

The chain joins TRBV19 to TRBJ1-2, with D possibly being TRBD1 (5 bases). Trimming took off 10 bases at V and 5 bases at J, with 11 bases between the two ends. The CDR3 sequence is 11 residues long. CDR1 is LNHDA, CDR2 SQIVND, per germline (reference sequence). In DNA form, the CDR3 reads TGTGCCATCGGGACTTTTTATGGCTACACCTTC. Translating it yields CAIGTFYGYTF. The full variable domain, rest sourced from reference TRBV19 and TRBJ1-2, is DGGITQSPKYLFRKEGQNVTLSCEQNLNHDAMYWYRQDPGQGLRLIYYSQIVNDFQKGDIAEGYSVSREKKESFPLTVTSAQKNPTAFYLCAIGTFYGYTFGSGTRLTVV.